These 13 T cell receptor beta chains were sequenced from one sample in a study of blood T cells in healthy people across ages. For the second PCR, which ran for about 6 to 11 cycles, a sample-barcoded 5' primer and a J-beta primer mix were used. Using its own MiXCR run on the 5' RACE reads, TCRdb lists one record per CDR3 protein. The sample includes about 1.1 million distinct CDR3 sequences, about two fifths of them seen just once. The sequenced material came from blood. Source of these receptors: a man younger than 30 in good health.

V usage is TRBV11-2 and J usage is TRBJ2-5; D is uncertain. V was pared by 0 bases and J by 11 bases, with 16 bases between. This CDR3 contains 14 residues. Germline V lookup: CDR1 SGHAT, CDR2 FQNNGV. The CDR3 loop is CASSLDSQYNEQYF. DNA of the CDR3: TGTGCCAGCAGCTTAGATAGTCAGTACAATGAGCAGTACTTC. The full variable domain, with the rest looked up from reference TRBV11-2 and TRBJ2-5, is EAGVAQSPRYKIIEKRQSVAFWCNPISGHATLYWYQQILGQGPKLLIQFQNNGVVDDSQLPKDRFSAERLKGVDSTLKIQPAKLEDSAVYLCASSLDSQYNEQYFGPGTRLLVL.

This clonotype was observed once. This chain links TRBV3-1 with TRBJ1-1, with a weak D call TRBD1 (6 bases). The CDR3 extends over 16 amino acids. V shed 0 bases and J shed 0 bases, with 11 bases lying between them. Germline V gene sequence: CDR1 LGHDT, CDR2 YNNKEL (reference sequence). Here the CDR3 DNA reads TGTGCCAGCAGCCAAGACTCAGGGGCCATGAACACTGAAGCTTTCTTT. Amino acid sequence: CASSQDSGAMNTEAFF. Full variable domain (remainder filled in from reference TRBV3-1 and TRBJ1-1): DTAVSQTPKYLVTQMGNDKSIKCEQNLGHDTMYWYKQDSKKFLKIMFSYNNKELIINETVPNRFSPKSPDKAHLNLHINSLELGDSAVYFCASSQDSGAMNTEAFFGQGTRLTVV.

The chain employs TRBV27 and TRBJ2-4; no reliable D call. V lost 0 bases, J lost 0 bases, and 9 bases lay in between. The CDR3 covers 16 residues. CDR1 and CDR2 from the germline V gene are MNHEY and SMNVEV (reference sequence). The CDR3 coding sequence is TGTGCCAGCAGTTTATCGGGGTACCTAGCCAAAAACATTCAGTACTTC. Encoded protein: CASSLSGYLAKNIQYF.

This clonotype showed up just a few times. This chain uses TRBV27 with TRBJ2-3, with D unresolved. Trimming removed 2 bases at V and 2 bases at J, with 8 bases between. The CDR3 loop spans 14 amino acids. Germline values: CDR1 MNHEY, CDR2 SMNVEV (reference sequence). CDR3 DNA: TGTGCCAGCAGTTTACATCGACCCACAGATACGCAGTATTTT. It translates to CASSLHRPTDTQYF.

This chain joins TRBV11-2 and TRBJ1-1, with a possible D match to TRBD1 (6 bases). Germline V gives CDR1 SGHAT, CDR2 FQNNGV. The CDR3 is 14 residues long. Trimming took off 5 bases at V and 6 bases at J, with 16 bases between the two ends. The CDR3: CASSPGAGGPEAFF. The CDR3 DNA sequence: TGTGCCAGCAGCCCTGGGGCCGGGGGCCCTGAAGCTTTCTTT.

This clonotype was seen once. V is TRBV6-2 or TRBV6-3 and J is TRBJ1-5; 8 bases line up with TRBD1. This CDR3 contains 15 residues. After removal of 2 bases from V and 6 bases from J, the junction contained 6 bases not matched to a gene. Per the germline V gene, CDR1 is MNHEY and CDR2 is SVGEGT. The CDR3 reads CASSYRDRGTQPQHF. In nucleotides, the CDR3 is TGTGCCAGCAGTTACCGAGACAGGGGAACTCAGCCCCAGCATTTT.

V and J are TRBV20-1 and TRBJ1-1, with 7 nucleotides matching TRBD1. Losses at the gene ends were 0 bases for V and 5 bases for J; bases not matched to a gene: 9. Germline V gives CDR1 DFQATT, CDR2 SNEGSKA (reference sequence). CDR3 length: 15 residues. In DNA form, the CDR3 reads TGCAGTGCTAGAGATCCGGCAGGGGGTAGGACTGAAGCTTTCTTT. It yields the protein CSARDPAGGRTEAFF.

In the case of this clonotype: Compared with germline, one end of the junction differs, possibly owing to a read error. The CDR3 DNA sequence: TGTGCCAGCAGCCAACCGACAGGGGATGGCTGCACCTTC. Protein sequence: CASSQPTGDGCTF. The rearrangement uses TRBV14 and TRBJ1-2; TRBD1 agrees at 8 bases. CDR3 length equals 13 residues. CDR1 is SGHDN and CDR2 is FVKESK in the germline V gene.

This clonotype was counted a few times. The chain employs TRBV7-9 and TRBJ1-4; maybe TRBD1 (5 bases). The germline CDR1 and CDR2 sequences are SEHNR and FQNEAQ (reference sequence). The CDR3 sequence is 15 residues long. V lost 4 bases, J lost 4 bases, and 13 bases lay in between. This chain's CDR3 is CASSSSDRSNEKLFF. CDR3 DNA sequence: TGTGCCAGCAGCTCGTCCGACAGAAGTAATGAAAAACTGTTTTTT.

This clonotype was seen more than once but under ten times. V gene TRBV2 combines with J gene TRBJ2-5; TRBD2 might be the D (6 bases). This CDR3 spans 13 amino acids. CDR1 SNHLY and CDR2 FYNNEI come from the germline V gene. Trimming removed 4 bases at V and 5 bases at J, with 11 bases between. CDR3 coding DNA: TGTGCCAGCAGTGGGGCTAGCGATGAGACCCAGTACTTC. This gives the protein CASSGASDETQYF.

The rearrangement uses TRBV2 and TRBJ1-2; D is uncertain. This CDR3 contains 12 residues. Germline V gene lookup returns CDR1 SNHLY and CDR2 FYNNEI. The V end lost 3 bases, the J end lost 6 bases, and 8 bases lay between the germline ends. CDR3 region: CASSDSSNGYTF. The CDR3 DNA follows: TGTGCCAGCAGTGATAGCTCGAATGGCTACACCTTC.

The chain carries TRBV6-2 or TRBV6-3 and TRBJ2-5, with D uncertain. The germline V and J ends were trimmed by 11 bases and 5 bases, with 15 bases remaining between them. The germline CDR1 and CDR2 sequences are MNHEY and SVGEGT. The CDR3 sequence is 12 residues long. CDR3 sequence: CASALWGETQYF. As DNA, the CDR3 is TGTGCCTCGGCCCTGTGGGGTGAGACCCAGTACTTC.

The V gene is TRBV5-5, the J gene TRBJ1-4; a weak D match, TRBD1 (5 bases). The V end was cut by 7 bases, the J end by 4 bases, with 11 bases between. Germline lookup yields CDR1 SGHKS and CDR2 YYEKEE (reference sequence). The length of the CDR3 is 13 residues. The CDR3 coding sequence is TGTGCCAGCGCGGAGAGGGGTAATGAAAAACTGTTTTTT. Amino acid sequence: CASAERGNEKLFF.